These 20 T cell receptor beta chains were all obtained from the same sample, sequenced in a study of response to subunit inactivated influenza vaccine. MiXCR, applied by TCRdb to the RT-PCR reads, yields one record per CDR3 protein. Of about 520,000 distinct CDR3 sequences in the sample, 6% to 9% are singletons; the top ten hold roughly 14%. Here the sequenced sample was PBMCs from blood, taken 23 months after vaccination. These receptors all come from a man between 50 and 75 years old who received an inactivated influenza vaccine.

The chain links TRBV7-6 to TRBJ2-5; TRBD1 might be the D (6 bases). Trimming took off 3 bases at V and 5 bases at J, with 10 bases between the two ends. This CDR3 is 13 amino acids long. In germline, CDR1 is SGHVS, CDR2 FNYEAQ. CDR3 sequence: CASSFARGETQYF. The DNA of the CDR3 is TGTGCCAGCAGCTTTGCCAGGGGCGAGACCCAGTACTTC.

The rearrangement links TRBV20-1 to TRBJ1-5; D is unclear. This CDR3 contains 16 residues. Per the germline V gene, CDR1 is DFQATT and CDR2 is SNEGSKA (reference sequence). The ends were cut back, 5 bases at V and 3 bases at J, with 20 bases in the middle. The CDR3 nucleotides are TGCAGTGCTCCCTCCCGCGGCACAGCTTTCAATCAGCCCCAGCATTTT. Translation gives CSAPSRGTAFNQPQHF.

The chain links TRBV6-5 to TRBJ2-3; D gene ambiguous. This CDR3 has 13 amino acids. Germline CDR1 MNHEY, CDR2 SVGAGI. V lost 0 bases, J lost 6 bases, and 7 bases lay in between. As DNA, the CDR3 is TGTGCCAGCAGTTACTCGTTAAGGGATACGCAGTATTTT. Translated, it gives CASSYSLRDTQYF.

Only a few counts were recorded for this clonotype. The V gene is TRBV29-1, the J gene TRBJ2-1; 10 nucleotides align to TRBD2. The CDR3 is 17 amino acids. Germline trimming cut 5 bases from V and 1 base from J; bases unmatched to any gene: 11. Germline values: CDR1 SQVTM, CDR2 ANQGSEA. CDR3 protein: CSVPPAGGPRSYNEQFF. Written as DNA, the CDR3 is TGCAGCGTTCCTCCAGCGGGAGGGCCGCGGTCCTACAATGAGCAGTTCTTC.

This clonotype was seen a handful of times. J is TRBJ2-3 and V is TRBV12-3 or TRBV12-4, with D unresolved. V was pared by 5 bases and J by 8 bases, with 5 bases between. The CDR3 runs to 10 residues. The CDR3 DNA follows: TGTGCCAGCAGTCTCGGTACGCAGTATTTT. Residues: CASSLGTQYF.

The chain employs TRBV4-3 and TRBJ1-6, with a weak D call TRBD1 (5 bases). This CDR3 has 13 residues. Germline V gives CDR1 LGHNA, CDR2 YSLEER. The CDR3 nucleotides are TGCGCTTCCCAGGGATCCTATAATTCACCCCTCCACTTT. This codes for CASQGSYNSPLHF.

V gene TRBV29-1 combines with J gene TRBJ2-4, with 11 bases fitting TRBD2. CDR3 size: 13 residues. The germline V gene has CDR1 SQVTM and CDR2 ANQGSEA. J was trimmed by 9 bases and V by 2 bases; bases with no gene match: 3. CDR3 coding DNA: TGCAGCGTTGAATTAGCGGGAGGGGTCATTCAGTACTTC. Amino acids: CSVELAGGVIQYF.

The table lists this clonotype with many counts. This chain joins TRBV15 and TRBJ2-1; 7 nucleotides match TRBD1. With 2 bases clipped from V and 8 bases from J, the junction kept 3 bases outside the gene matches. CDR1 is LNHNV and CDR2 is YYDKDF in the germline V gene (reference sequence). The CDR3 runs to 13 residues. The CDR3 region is CATSRNRGYEQFF. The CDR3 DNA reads TGTGCCACCAGCAGAAACAGGGGCTATGAGCAGTTCTTC.

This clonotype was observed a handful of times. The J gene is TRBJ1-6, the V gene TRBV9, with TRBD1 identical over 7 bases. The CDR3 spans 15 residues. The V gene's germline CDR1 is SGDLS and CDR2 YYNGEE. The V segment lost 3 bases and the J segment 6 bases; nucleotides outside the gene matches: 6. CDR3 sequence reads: CASSAPGQTNSPLHF. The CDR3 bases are TGTGCCAGCAGCGCTCCGGGACAGACTAATTCACCCCTCCACTTT.

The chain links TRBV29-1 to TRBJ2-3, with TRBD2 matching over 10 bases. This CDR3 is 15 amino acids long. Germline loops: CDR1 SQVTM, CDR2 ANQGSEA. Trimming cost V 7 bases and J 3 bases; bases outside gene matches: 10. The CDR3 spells CSAGASGSRTDTQYF. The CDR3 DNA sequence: TGCAGCGCTGGGGCTAGCGGGAGTAGGACAGATACGCAGTATTTT.

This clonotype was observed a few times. The CDR3 loop is CASRPGQGNNQPQHF. Here the CDR3 DNA reads TGTGCCAGCAGACCGGGACAGGGGAACAATCAGCCCCAGCATTTT. The chain has TRBV12-3 or TRBV12-4 and TRBJ1-5, with TRBD1 matching over 10 bases. This CDR3 comprises 15 residues. Losses at the gene ends were 6 bases for V and 3 bases for J; bases not matched to a gene: 5.

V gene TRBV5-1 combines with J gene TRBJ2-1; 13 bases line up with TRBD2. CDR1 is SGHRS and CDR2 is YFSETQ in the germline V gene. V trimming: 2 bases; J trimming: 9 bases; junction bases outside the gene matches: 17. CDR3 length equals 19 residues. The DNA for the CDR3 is TGCGCCAGCAGCTTTCTAACGTCGACTAGCGGGAGGCAAAAGGTTGAGCAGTTCTTC. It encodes CASSFLTSTSGRQKVEQFF.

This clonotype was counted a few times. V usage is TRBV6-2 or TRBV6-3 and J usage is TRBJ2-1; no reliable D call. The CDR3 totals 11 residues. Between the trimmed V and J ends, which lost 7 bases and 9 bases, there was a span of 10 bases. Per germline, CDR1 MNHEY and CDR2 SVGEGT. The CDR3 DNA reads TGTGCCAGCACCTTTGGCCCTGAGCAGTTCTTC. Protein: CASTFGPEQFF.

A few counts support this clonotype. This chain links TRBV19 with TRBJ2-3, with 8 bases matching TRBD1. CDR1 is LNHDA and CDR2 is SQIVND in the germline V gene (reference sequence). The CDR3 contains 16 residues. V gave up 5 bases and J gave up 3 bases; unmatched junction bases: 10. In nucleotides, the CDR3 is TGTGCCAGTAGTCGACGACAGGGGACGGGAACAGATACGCAGTATTTT. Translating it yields CASSRRQGTGTDTQYF.

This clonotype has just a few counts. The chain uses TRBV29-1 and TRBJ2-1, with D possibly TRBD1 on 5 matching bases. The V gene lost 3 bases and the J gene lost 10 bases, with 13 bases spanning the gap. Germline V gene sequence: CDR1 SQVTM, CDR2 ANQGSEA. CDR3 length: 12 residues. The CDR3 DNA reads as TGCAGCGTTGATGGTCAGGGAAGAGAGCAGTTCTTC. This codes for CSVDGQGREQFF.

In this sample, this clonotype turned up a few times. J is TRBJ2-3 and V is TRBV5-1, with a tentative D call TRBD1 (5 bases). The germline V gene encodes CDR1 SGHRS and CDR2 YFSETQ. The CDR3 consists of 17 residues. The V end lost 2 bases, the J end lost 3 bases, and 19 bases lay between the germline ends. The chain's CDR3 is CASSLGAARLSTDTQYF. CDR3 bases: TGCGCCAGCAGCTTAGGGGCGGCAAGACTTTCTACAGATACGCAGTATTTT.

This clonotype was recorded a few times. CDR3 residues: CASSLEGTSLGSTDTQYF. CDR3 in DNA: TGTGCCAGCAGCTTAGAAGGGACTAGCTTAGGTAGCACAGATACGCAGTATTTT. The genes are TRBV11-2 and TRBJ2-3; TRBD2 matches at 9 bases. This CDR3 has 18 residues. Trimming removed 0 bases from V and 0 bases from J; junction bases left unmatched: 7. Germline values: CDR1 SGHAT, CDR2 FQNNGV.

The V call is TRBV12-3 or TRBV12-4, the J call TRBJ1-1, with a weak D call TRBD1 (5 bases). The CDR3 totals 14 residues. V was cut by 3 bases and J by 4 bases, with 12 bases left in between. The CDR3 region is CASSFSSGGTEAFF. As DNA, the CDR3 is TGTGCCAGCAGTTTTTCATCCGGGGGCACTGAAGCTTTCTTT.

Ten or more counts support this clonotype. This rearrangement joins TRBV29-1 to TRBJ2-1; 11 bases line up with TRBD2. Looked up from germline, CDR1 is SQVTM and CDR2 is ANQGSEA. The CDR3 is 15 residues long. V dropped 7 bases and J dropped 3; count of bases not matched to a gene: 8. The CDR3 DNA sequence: TGCAGCGGTCAGGGACTAGCGGAGAACTACAATGAGCAGTTCTTC. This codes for CSGQGLAENYNEQFF.

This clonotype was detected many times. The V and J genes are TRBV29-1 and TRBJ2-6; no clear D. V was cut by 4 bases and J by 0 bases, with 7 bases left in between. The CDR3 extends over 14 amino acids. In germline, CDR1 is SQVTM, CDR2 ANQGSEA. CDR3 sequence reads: CSVAPSSGANVLTF. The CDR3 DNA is TGCAGCGTTGCCCCCAGCTCTGGGGCCAACGTCCTGACTTTC.